A selection of T cell receptor beta chains follows, all from one sample in a study of T cell repertoires in ileal Crohn's disease. TCRdb's copy holds only in-frame clones and misses some; the assay was immunoSEQ multiplex PCR. The sample has roughly 29,000 clones; roughly 78% are singletons. The sequenced material came from ileal tissue. The origin of the receptors is an adult with Crohn's disease. Both conserved end residues are part of each CDR3. The D gene is left open where the match is weak. Size values are once, few and many counts, or a class for expanded clones, and some rows have none.

TRBJ1-2 . TRBV19 . TGTGCCAGTAGTATAGCAGGTCGGACATATTTGGATGGCTACACCTTC CASSIAGRTYLDGYTF
TRBJ2-7 . TRBV27 TRBD1 TGTGCCAGCAGTTTATCGACAGGGCTGGGCGAGCAGTACTTC CASSLSTGLGEQYF
TRBJ2-7 . TRBV7-2 . TGTGCCAGCAGCCCAAACCCGACAGGTTCCGAGCAGTACTTC CASSPNPTGSEQYF
TRBJ2-1 . TRBV11-2 . TGTGCCAGCAGCCCCCTAGGCTACGAGCAGTTCTTC CASSPLGYEQFF
TRBJ1-2 . TRBV30 . TGTGCCTGGAGTGTAGCCACGAGTGGTGGCTACACCTTC CAWSVATSGGYTF
TRBJ2-5 . TRBV7-9 TRBD2 TGTGCCAGCAGCCAGCGGGGGGGCTTGGAAGAGACCCAGTACTTC CASSQRGGLEETQYF
TRBJ2-3 . TRBV2 TRBD2 TGTGCCAGCAGTGCGGGGACTAGCCAATCGCAGTATTTT CASSAGTSQSQYF
TRBJ1-2 . TRBV1 . TGCACCAGCAGCCAAGAGGGCCCAGGTAGGGACAGGGTATGCTACACCTTC CTSSQEGPGRDRVCYTF
TRBJ1-4 . TRBV13 . TGTGCCAGCTGTTACAGGAATGAAAAACTGTTTTTT CASCYRNEKLFF
TRBJ1-2 . TRBV30 . TGTGCCTGGGGGTCAGGGGCCTATGGCTACACCTTC CAWGSGAYGYTF
TRBJ2-7 once TRBV14 . TGTGCCAGCAGCCAAGAATTATTTCAGAACCATTACGAGCAGTACTTC CASSQELFQNHYEQYF
TRBJ2-7 . TRBV15 TRBD1 TGTGCCACCAGCAGGCGGAACAGGGGAGACGAGCAGTACTTC CATSRRNRGDEQYF
TRBJ2-1 . TRBV4-1 TRBD2 TGCGCCAGCAGCCAAGATACCAGCGGGAGTACCTACAATGAGCAGTTCTTC CASSQDTSGSTYNEQFF
TRBJ1-3 . TRBV29-1 . TGCAGCGTCCCAAAAGGAAACACCATATATTTT CSVPKGNTIYF
TRBJ1-5 . TRBV30 . TGTGCCTGGAGTGGAGGGGGAACCCAGCCCCAGCATTTT CAWSGGGTQPQHF
TRBJ2-7 . TRBV5-5 . TGTGCCAGCAGCCGAACCGGGTCCCCCTACGAGCAGTACTTC CASSRTGSPYEQYF
TRBJ2-1 few TRBV6-1 . TGTGCCAGCTTGAGTCTTAAGAGTGAGCAGTTCTTC CASLSLKSEQFF
TRBJ2-1 . TRBV19 TRBD2 TGTGCCTCACTCGGACTAGCGGGAGGGGAAAGCTCCTACAATGAGCAGTTCTTC CASLGLAGGESSYNEQFF
TRBJ2-5 . TRBV11-1 TRBD2 TGTGCCAGCAGCTCGTGGACTAGCGGGAGGAGAGAGGAGACCCAGTACTTC CASSSWTSGRREETQYF
TRBJ1-1 . TRBV30 . TGTGCCTGGAGTGTTCACGCCTATGAAGCTTTCTTT CAWSVHAYEAFF
TRBJ1-2 . TRBV7-9 . TGTGCCAGCAGCTTAGGGGAGAGGAACTATGGCTACACCTTC CASSLGERNYGYTF
TRBJ2-5 . TRBV5-4 TRBD2 TGTGCCAGCAGCCCTGGGGGGCCCCTAGCGGGGGGTGGAGGGGCCCAGTACTTC CASSPGGPLAGGGGAQYF
TRBJ2-3 . TRBV7-3 TRBD2 TGTGCCAGCAGCCGGGGGGACGCAGATACGCAGTATTTT CASSRGDADTQYF
TRBJ1-1 . TRBV6-5 TRBD1 TGTGCCAGCAACAGGGGTACTGAAGCTTTCTTT CASNRGTEAFF
TRBJ2-1 . TRBV27 TRBD2 TGTGCCAGCAGAGAGACTAGCGGCAATGAGCAGTTCTTC CASRETSGNEQFF
TRBJ2-5 . TRBV29-1 TRBD1 TGCAGCGTGGGACAGGGTTCAGAGACCCAGTACTTC CSVGQGSETQYF
TRBJ1-2 few TRBV5-4 . TGTGCCAGCAGCGTGGCCGAGGACAGCTCCTATGGCTACACCTTC CASSVAEDSSYGYTF
TRBJ1-2 . TRBV19 . TGTGCCAGTTCGGGACAAGTCTATGGCTACACCTTC CASSGQVYGYTF
TRBJ2-7 . TRBV20-1 . TGCAGTGCGAACAGGGTCGGCGAGCAGTACTTC CSANRVGEQYF
TRBJ2-7 . TRBV5-6 TRBD2 TGTGCCAGCAGCCATGGACTAGCTGTGGGCGAGCAGTACTTC CASSHGLAVGEQYF
TRBJ2-1 . TRBV10-3 . TGTGCCATCAGTGGTGGAACAGGCCACAATGAGCAGTTCTTC CAISGGTGHNEQFF
TRBJ1-2 . TRBV2 TRBD1 TGTGCCAGCAGGACCCGGTCGGGCAGCCGGGACAGGGGGCGCTGGGGTGGCTACACCTTC CASRTRSGSRDRGRWGGYTF
TRBJ1-1 . TRBV7-2 . TGTGCCAGCAGCTTTAACAGGGTCCCTCGCACTGAAGCTTTCTTT CASSFNRVPRTEAFF
TRBJ1-3 . TRBV4-1 . TGCGCCAGCAGCCAAGATTATTGGAGGAGGGGCACTGGAAACACCATATATTTT CASSQDYWRRGTGNTIYF
TRBJ2-3 . TRBV5-1 TRBD1 TGCGCCAGCAGCGCAGCACAGGGGCGCAGCACAGATACGCAGTATTTT CASSAAQGRSTDTQYF
TRBJ2-2 . TRBV4-1 . TGCGCCAGCAGCCAAGGGAGCGGCCGAATGAACACCGGGGAGCTGTTTTTT CASSQGSGRMNTGELFF
TRBJ1-2 . TRBV7-9 . TGTGCCAGCACCCCAGGTGCAGGGTCGAGGTTTGGCTACACCTTC CASTPGAGSRFGYTF
TRBJ1-4 . TRBV6-4 . TGTGCCAGCAGTGAAATACAGGATGCAACTAATGAAAAACTGTTTTTT CASSEIQDATNEKLFF
TRBJ1-3 . TRBV4-2 . TGTGCCAGCAGCCAGCCTGACACTCTCTCTGGAAACACCATATATTTT CASSQPDTLSGNTIYF
TRBJ2-7 . TRBV11-2 TRBD2 TGTGCCAGCAGCTTAGATCGGACTAGCGGGAGATTTGGTGACGAGCAGTACTTC CASSLDRTSGRFGDEQYF
TRBJ2-7 . TRBV4-1 . TGCGCCAGCAGCCAGGCACGTGGAGCTTTCACCTACGAGCAGTACTTC CASSQARGAFTYEQYF
TRBJ1-3 . TRBV18 . TGTGCCAGCTCACCAATGACAGGTTCTGGAAACACCATATATTTT CASSPMTGSGNTIYF
TRBJ2-7 . TRBV30 . TGTGCCTGGAGTTTACCGGACATGAACGAGCAGTACTTC CAWSLPDMNEQYF
TRBJ1-5 . TRBV18 TRBD1 TGTGCCAGCTCAACCGGCCGGACAGGGGTAAACAATCAGCCCCAGCATTTT CASSTGRTGVNNQPQHF
TRBJ2-7 once TRBV6-1 . TGTGCCAGCAGTGAATCTGCAGGGGCCCCCTACGAGCAGTACTTC CASSESAGAPYEQYF
TRBJ2-7 . TRBV2 TRBD1 TGTGCCAGCAGTGCCCCCCCACAGGGGATCTACGAGCAGTACTTC CASSAPPQGIYEQYF
TRBJ2-1 . TRBV6-6 TRBD2 TGTGCCACCGTTCGCGGGGGGCCCCACAATGAGCAGTTCTTC CATVRGGPHNEQFF
TRBJ2-5 . TRBV2 TRBD2 TGTGCCAGCAGAGGGGGACTAGGCGGTGAGACCCAGTACTTC CASRGGLGGETQYF